This is a list of T cell receptor beta chains from one sample in a study of T cell changes during pregnancy in multiple sclerosis. Repertoires were generated with immunoSEQ multiplex PCR, while TCRdb's copy carries only in-frame clones and drops some. The sample contains some 38,000 clones, about 95% of which appear only once. Sequencing was performed on CD4+ T cells from peripheral blood mononuclear cells, taken in the second trimester of pregnancy. Source of these receptors: a female donor with multiple sclerosis, enrolled in a pregnancy study. Both conserved end residues are part of each CDR3. D genes are given only for firm matches. Clone size is shown for a subset of rows, as once, few, many or a class of expanded clone.

v_call,clone_size,d_call,j_call,cdr3_aa,cdr3_nt
TRBV4-2,once,TRBD1,TRBJ2-7,CASSQPGQGAGEQYF,TGTGCCAGCAGCCAGCCGGGACAGGGGGCGGGGGAGCAGTACTTC
TRBV27,NA,TRBD2,TRBJ2-2,CASSLYPSGTNTGELFF,TGTGCCAGCAGTTTATATCCTAGCGGGACGAACACCGGGGAGCTGTTTTTT
TRBV20-1,NA,NA,TRBJ2-7,CSAGRSNEQYF,TGCAGTGCCGGGAGAAGTAACGAGCAGTACTTC
TRBV29-1,NA,NA,TRBJ2-3,CSARRGAPTDTQYF,TGCAGCGCCCGGCGGGGTGCACCCACAGATACGCAGTATTTT
TRBV30,NA,NA,TRBJ2-7,CAWSGKWTVPYEQYF,TGTGCCTGGAGTGGGAAATGGACAGTCCCCTACGAGCAGTACTTC
TRBV7-9,NA,NA,TRBJ1-1,CASSLVPQNTEAFF,TGTGCCAGCAGCTTAGTTCCACAAAACACTGAAGCTTTCTTT
TRBV18,NA,NA,TRBJ1-1,CASSTNRARGTFF,TGTGCCAGCTCCACCAATAGGGCCCGAGGGACTTTCTTT
TRBV5-4,once,TRBD1,TRBJ1-1,CASSSGTGRTEAFF,TGTGCCAGCAGTTCCGGGACAGGGAGGACTGAAGCTTTCTTT
TRBV7-2,NA,TRBD1,TRBJ1-2,CASSSRTGDNYGYTF,TGTGCCAGCAGCTCCCGGACAGGGGACAACTATGGCTACACCTTC
TRBV6-1,NA,TRBD2,TRBJ2-7,CASSVPKGGSSYEQYF,TGTGCCAGCAGTGTCCCTAAAGGCGGGAGTTCCTACGAGCAGTACTTC
TRBV28,NA,NA,TRBJ1-3,CATQTPGSSGNTIYF,TGTGCCACTCAGACCCCCGGGAGCTCTGGAAACACCATATATTTT
TRBV28,NA,TRBD2,TRBJ2-7,CASSSTGLAGVKPYEQYF,TGTGCCAGCAGTTCGACCGGACTAGCGGGAGTTAAGCCCTACGAGCAGTACTTC
TRBV28,NA,TRBD1,TRBJ1-5,CASTEPQGAYQPQHF,TGTGCCAGCACCGAACCACAGGGGGCTTATCAGCCCCAGCATTTT
TRBV27,NA,NA,TRBJ2-5,CASSSRNTQETQYF,TGTGCCAGCAGCTCCAGGAACACACAAGAGACCCAGTACTTC
TRBV18,NA,NA,TRBJ1-1,CASSPQQMNTEAFF,TGTGCCAGCTCACCACAACAGATGAACACTGAAGCTTTCTTT
TRBV7-8,NA,TRBD1,TRBJ1-2,CASSLAGGRGYTF,TGTGCCAGCAGCTTAGCAGGGGGCCGTGGCTACACCTTC
TRBV6-5,NA,NA,TRBJ1-1,CASSYEVANTEAFF,TGTGCCAGCAGTTACGAGGTGGCGAACACTGAAGCTTTCTTT
TRBV2,NA,NA,TRBJ1-3,CASSRDQGVSGNTIYF,TGTGCCAGCAGTCGAGATCAGGGCGTCTCTGGAAACACCATATATTTT